The present entry profiles one TCR beta chain with its context. TCRdb ran MiXCR on the RT-PCR reads and lists one entry per CDR3 protein. Of some 40,000 distinct CDR3 sequences listed, roughly 30% are singletons. The sample is drawn from a study of patients and donors after allogeneic stem cell transplantation. This CDR3 spans 13 amino acids. V was pared by 1 base and J by 4 bases, with 6 bases between. Looked up from germline, CDR1 is KGHDR and CDR2 is SFDVKD. The chain couples TRBV24-1 to TRBJ1-2; D is unresolved. This TCR was recovered from a human donor who was either an allogeneic HSCT recipient or a stem cell or donor lymphocyte infusion donor (not recorded which). It is not recorded whose cells these are; they may come from a transplant donor. Sequencing used blood, either unsorted or a sorted T cell fraction (not recorded which). CDR3 sequence reads: CATSDFWGYGYTF. The CDR3, as DNA: TGTGCCACCAGTGATTTCTGGGGCTATGGCTACACCTTC.